This TCR beta chain is drawn from a study of CD8+ T cells in alopecia areata. Findings and limits, study-wide: Sequencing of scalp samples also includes resident alphabeta T cells from normal skin. There was only one nonresponder, so it was unclear how baseline CD8+ expansion relates to response. Scalp and blood samples kept many expanded lesional clones throughout tofacitinib.

Treatment indicated: oral pan-JAK inhibitor, 5-10 mg twice daily. In the case of this clone: What it binds is not known.

CDR1 and CDR2 from the germline V gene are GTSNPN and SVGIG (reference sequence). Trimming took 2 bases from V and 0 from J, leaving 10 bases between them. The CDR3 spans 14 residues. Sequencing relied on a cDNA template that was reverse transcribed from extracted RNA. Generated by immunoSEQ multiplex PCR, the TCRdb table keeps only in-frame clones and is missing some. The table has about 220,000 clones, more than 45% seen once; the top ten hold 1.6%. This sample comprised CD4+ T cells sorted from blood, obtained at week 4, from a patient treated with tofacitinib. This clonotype was obtained from a human donor with alopecia areata. The chain links TRBV30 to TRBJ1-1; no clear D gene. CDR3 amino acids: CAWSLQSMNTEAFF. CDR3 in DNA: TGTGCCTGGAGTTTACAGAGTATGAACACTGAAGCTTTCTTT.